One and the same sample provided the 16 T cell receptor beta chains below, sequenced in a study of blood T cell repertoires in COVID-19. Clones were sequenced by immunoSEQ multiplex PCR, and TCRdb holds only the in-frame ones, with some missing. The sample lists 110,000 or so clones; approximately 82% were seen once. Specimen: peripheral blood. These receptors all stem from a woman of 80 years or more with active or convalescent COVID-19.

The chain links TRBV6-5 to TRBJ1-1, with D unclear. In germline, CDR1 is MNHEY, CDR2 SVGAGI. V lost 6 bases and J 8 bases, leaving 13 bases between the germline ends. The CDR3 covers 12 residues. Here the CDR3 reads CASSSPGWEAFF. The DNA of the CDR3 is TGTGCCAGCAGCTCGCCCGGGTGGGAAGCTTTCTTT.

The chain uses TRBV19 and TRBJ2-7; D is possibly TRBD2 (6 bases). Trimming removed 3 bases from V and 2 bases from J, with 11 bases in between. Germline V gene lookup returns CDR1 LNHDA and CDR2 SQIVND (reference sequence). CDR3 length equals 14 residues. CDR3 region: CASSMFSGPYEQYF. CDR3 nucleotide sequence: TGTGCCAGTAGTATGTTTAGCGGACCCTACGAGCAGTACTTC.

This sequence joins TRBV5-6 and TRBJ1-5; D perhaps matches TRBD1 (5 bases). This CDR3 has 14 residues. The V end was cut by 2 bases, the J end by 4 bases, with 10 bases between. Germline values: CDR1 SGHDT, CDR2 YYEEEE. CDR3 nucleotide sequence: TGTGCCAGCAGCTTTGGACACTTAAATCAGCCCCAGCATTTT. It is translated as CASSFGHLNQPQHF.

This rearrangement joins TRBV4-1 to TRBJ2-1; D gene ambiguous. CDR1 is MGHRA, CDR2 YSYEKL, per germline. The CDR3 consists of 15 residues. The V end was cut by 4 bases, the J end by 6 bases, with 16 bases between. For the CDR3, the DNA is TGCGCCAGCAGCCGAGCAATCCTTATAGCCAATGAGCAGTTCTTC. Amino acids: CASSRAILIANEQFF.

This clone was detected once. The rearrangement links TRBV11-1 to TRBJ2-1; 11 bases are a match to TRBD2. Germline V gene sequence: CDR1 SGHAT, CDR2 FQDESV (reference sequence). V lost 2 bases, J lost 9 bases, and 9 bases stayed unmatched. The CDR3 contains 16 residues. CDR3 nucleotides: TGTGCCAGCAGCTTAATCTTTAGCGGGAGGGCCTCTGAGCAGTTCTTC. The encoded protein is CASSLIFSGRASEQFF.

This clone was counted a single time. The chain is built from TRBV28 and TRBJ2-5, with 8 bases matching TRBD1. V was pared by 4 bases and J by 3 bases, with 10 bases of the junction left unmatched. This CDR3 has 16 amino acids. Germline CDR1 MDHEN, CDR2 SYDVKM. CDR3 nucleotide sequence: TGTGCCAGCAGTTACAGGACAGGGAGAGGAAAAGAGACCCAGTACTTC. Translating gives CASSYRTGRGKETQYF.

The gene calls are TRBV30 and TRBJ2-5; unclear D gene. Trimming left V 2 bases short and J 7 bases short, with 8 bases between. Germline V gene lookup returns CDR1 GTSNPN and CDR2 SVGIG (reference sequence). This CDR3 has 11 amino acids. CDR3 DNA: TGTGCCTGGAGTCTTACCGGGACCCAGTACTTC. Its translation is CAWSLTGTQYF.

The V call is TRBV28, the J call TRBJ2-2; TRBD2 matches at 12 bases. Germline assignment: CDR1 MDHEN and CDR2 SYDVKM. The CDR3 length is 15 residues. Germline trimming cut 9 bases from V and 3 bases from J; bases unmatched to any gene: 5. The CDR3 is CASQTSGSHTGELFF. Here the CDR3 DNA reads TGTGCCAGTCAGACTAGCGGGAGTCACACCGGGGAGCTGTTTTTT.

The chain employs TRBV2 and TRBJ2-5; 10 positions agree with TRBD1. Losses at the gene ends were 11 bases for V and 5 bases for J; bases not matched to a gene: 11. CDR3 size: 14 residues. The germline gives CDR1 SNHLY, CDR2 FYNNEI. The chain's CDR3 is CARQGALSIETQYF. The CDR3 coding sequence is TGTGCCCGACAGGGGGCGCTGTCAATCGAGACCCAGTACTTC.

The gene calls are TRBV9 and TRBJ2-1; 13 positions agree with TRBD2. V was pared by 6 bases and J by 7 bases, with 13 bases of the junction left unmatched. CDR1 and CDR2 from the germline V gene are SGDLS and YYNGEE. There are 17 residues in the CDR3. The CDR3 coding sequence is TGTGCCAGCACCCCGACTAGCGGGAGGTTTCCTGGTAATGAGCAGTTCTTC. Translating it yields CASTPTSGRFPGNEQFF.

J is TRBJ2-6 and V is TRBV29-1; D might be TRBD2 (5 bases). Germline-derived CDR1 and CDR2 are SQVTM and ANQGSEA. The CDR3 length is 13 residues. Trimming took 3 bases from V and 9 from J, leaving 12 bases between them. The CDR3 DNA reads TGCAGCGTTGAGTTCGGGGTGGGCAACGTCCTGACTTTC. This sequence encodes CSVEFGVGNVLTF. The whole variable domain, remainder taken from reference TRBV29-1 and TRBJ2-6, is SAVISQKPSRDICQRGTSLTIQCQVDSQVTMMFWYRQQPGQSLTLIATANQGSEATYESGFVIDKFPISRPNLTFSTLTVSNMSPEDSSIYLCSVEFGVGNVLTFGAGSRLTVL.

This clone was counted between two and nine times. DNA of the CDR3: TGTGCCAGCAGTGAACGCAACGCGGGGAACACTGAAGCTTTCTTT. It is translated as CASSERNAGNTEAFF. The V call is TRBV25-1, the J call TRBJ1-1; D not resolved. CDR3 length: 15 residues. Germline lookup yields CDR1 MGHDK and CDR2 SYGVNS. V was trimmed by 2 bases and J by 1 base, leaving 11 bases between them.

This clone has just one count. The chain employs TRBV4-1 and TRBJ2-7; possible D gene TRBD2, 5 bases. This CDR3 has 15 residues. V was trimmed by 3 bases and J by 0 bases, leaving 12 bases between them. The germline V gene encodes CDR1 MGHRA and CDR2 YSYEKL. CDR3 nucleotides: TGCGCCAGCAGCCAGAGGTCCAGCGGCTCCTACGAGCAGTACTTC. The encoded protein is CASSQRSSGSYEQYF.

The chain uses TRBV27 and TRBJ1-1; tentative D call: TRBD1 (6 bases). Trimming stripped 6 bases from V and 4 bases from J, with 15 bases between. CDR3 length equals 14 residues. Germline assignment: CDR1 MNHEY and CDR2 SMNVEV (reference sequence). CDR3 DNA sequence: TGTGCCAGCAGGCTACAGGGATTGGGCACTGAAGCTTTCTTT. This sequence encodes CASRLQGLGTEAFF.

V usage is TRBV28 and J usage is TRBJ2-7, with D possibly being TRBD1 (6 bases). Germline V gene data show CDR1 as MDHEN and CDR2 as SYDVKM. This CDR3 spans 14 amino acids. V shed 7 bases and J shed 6 bases, with 19 bases lying between them. The CDR3 spells CASTVQGPLVEQYF. In nucleotides, the CDR3 is TGTGCCAGCACCGTACAGGGCCCCTTAGTCGAGCAGTACTTC.

CDR3 protein: CASSPGTGGSGELFF. The CDR3 DNA is TGTGCCAGCAGCCCCGGGACAGGGGGCAGTGGGGAGCTGTTTTTT. The rearrangement uses TRBV5-4 and TRBJ2-2; 12 nucleotides match TRBD1. CDR1 is SGHNT and CDR2 is YYREEE in the germline V gene (reference sequence). The ends lost 4 bases at V and 8 bases at J; junction bases unmatched: 6. This CDR3 region has 15 residues.